These 4 T cell receptor beta chains were sequenced from one sample in a study of neurological immune-mediated disorders. TCRdb recomputed calls from the 5' RACE reads with MiXCR, one row per CDR3 protein. This table has approximately 36,000 distinct CDR3 sequences, 13% to 15% appearing once. Sequencing input: PBMCs. The receptors shown here come from a woman between 45 and 65 years old with HTLV-1-associated myelopathy (HAM/TSP).

This clonotype was picked up many times. The J gene is TRBJ2-1, the V gene TRBV20-1; TRBD2 might be the D (6 bases). The CDR3 covers 15 residues. Trimming removed 3 bases from V and 15 bases from J, with 27 bases in between. Germline V lookup: CDR1 DFQATT, CDR2 SNEGSKA (reference sequence). The CDR3 DNA sequence: TGCAGTGCTAGCCAACCCATAGCGGTGGGGGACGGCGGGTTCTTC. Its translation is CSASQPIAVGDGGFF.

At least ten counts were recorded for this clonotype. CDR3 sequence: CASSRDSMNTEAFF. The CDR3 region has the DNA TGTGCCAGCAGCCGGGATTCGATGAACACTGAAGCTTTCTTT. The rearrangement joins TRBV9 to TRBJ1-1; D is ambiguous. V dropped 4 bases and J dropped 0 bases, with 10 bases sitting between them. CDR1 is SGDLS and CDR2 is YYNGEE in the germline V gene. The CDR3 spans 14 residues.

This clonotype has at least ten counts. The chain carries TRBV2 and TRBJ1-3; 10 bases map to TRBD1. J lost 0 bases, V lost 5 bases, and 4 bases had no gene match. Germline V gene data show CDR1 as SNHLY and CDR2 as FYNNEI. The CDR3 is 16 residues long. The CDR3 DNA sequence: TGTGCCAGCAGTTTTGGGACAGGGGTCTCTGGAAACACCATATATTTT. Translated, it gives CASSFGTGVSGNTIYF.

The table lists this clonotype with many counts. The CDR3 region is CASSPGFYNEQFF. The CDR3 bases are TGTGCCAGCAGCCCCGGATTCTACAATGAGCAGTTCTTC. V usage is TRBV7-8 and J usage is TRBJ2-1; no clear D. CDR3 length: 13 amino acids. Germline CDR1 reads SGHVS; CDR2 reads FQNEAQ. Trimming removed 5 bases from V and 3 bases from J, with 8 bases in between. Looking up the rest from reference TRBV7-8 and TRBJ2-1 gives the full variable domain: GAGVSQSPRYKVAKRGQDVALRCDPISGHVSLFWYQQALGQGPEFLTYFQNEAQLDKSGLPSDRFFAERPEGSVSTLKIQRTQQEDSAVYLCASSPGFYNEQFFGPGTRLTVL.